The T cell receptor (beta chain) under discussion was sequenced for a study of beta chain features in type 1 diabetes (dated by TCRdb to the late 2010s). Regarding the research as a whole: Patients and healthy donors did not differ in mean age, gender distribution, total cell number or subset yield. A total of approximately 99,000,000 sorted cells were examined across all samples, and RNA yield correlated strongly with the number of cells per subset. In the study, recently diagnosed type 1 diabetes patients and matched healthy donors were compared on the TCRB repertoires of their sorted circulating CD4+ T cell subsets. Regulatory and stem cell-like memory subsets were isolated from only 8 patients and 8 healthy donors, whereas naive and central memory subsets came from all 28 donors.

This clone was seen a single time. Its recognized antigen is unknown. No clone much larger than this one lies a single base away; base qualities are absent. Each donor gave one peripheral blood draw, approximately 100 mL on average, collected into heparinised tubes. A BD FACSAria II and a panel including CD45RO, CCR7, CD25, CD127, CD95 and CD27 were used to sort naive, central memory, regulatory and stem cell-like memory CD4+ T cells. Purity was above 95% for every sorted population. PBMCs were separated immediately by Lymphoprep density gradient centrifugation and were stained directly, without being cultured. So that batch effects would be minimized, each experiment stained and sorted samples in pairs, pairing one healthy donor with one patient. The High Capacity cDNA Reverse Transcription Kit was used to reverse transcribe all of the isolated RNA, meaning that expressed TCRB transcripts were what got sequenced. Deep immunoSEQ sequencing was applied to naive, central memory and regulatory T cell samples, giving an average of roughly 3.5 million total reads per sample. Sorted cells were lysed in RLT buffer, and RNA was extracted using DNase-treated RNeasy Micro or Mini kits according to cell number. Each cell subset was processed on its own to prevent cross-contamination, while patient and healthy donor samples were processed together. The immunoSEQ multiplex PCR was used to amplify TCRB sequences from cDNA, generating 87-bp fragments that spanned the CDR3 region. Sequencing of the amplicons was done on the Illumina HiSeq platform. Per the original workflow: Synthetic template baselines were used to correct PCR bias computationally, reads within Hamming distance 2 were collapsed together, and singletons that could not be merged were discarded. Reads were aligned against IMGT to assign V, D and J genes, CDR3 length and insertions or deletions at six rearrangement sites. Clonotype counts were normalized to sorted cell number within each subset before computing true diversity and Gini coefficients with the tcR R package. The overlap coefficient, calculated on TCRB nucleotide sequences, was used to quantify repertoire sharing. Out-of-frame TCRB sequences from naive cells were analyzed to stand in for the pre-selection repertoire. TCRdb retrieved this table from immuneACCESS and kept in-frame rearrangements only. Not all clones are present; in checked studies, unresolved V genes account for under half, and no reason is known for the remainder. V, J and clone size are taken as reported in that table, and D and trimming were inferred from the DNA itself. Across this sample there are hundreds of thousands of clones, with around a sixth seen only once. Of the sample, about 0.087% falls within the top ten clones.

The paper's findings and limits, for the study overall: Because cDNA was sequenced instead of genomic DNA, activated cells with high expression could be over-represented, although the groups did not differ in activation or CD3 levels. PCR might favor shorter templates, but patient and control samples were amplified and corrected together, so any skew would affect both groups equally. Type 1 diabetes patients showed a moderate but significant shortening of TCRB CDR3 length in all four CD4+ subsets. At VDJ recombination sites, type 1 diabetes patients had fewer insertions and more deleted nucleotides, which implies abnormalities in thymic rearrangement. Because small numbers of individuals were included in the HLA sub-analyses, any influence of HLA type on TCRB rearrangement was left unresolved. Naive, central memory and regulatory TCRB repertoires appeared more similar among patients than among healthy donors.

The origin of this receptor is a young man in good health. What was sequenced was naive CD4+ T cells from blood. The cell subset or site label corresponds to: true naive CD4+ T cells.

The CDR3 region has the sequence CASSEGGGRGNTIYF. The DNA sequence is given as TGTGCCAGCAGTGAAGGGGGAGGGCGCGGAAACACCATATATTTT. The chain uses TRBV25-1 and TRBJ1-3; a weak D assignment points to TRBD1 (5 bases agree). CDR1 and CDR2 (MGHDK, SYGVNS) derive from the germline V gene. V is cut by 2 bases and J by 4 bases, and the space between the germline ends is 12 bases. The CDR3 spans 15 residues, from the cysteine through the phenylalanine. Of all the DNA, just the CDR3 is kept, 45 bases in frame from base 1.